This T cell receptor (beta chain) was obtained from a study of T cells in Graves' hyperthyroidism and ophthalmopathy. Looking at the study overall: Sampling of peripheral blood happened at initial diagnosis, prior to any treatment.

Exclusion followed for patients with uncontrolled infection, other autoimmune disease, pregnancy or lactation. Diagnostic decisions used clinical symptoms, serum thyroxine and TRAb, thyroid ultrasound and orbital computed tomography. RNA transcripts gave rise to amplified TCR beta CDR3 regions. A set of HTBI primers served as the primers for a first-round RT-PCR of the TCR CDR3. A single record per CDR3 protein comes from TCRdb applying MiXCR to the multiplex PCR reads. This table holds around 600,000 distinct CDR3 sequences, about a sixth found once. Per germline, CDR1 DFQATT and CDR2 SNEGSKA (reference sequence). This CDR3 is 13 amino acids long. V lost 2 bases and J lost 8; bases outside the gene matches: 5.

The specimen was blood. The TCR comes from a woman aged 40-49 years with Graves' ophthalmopathy. V usage is TRBV20-1 and J usage is TRBJ2-1, with 8 bases aligning to TRBD1. DNA of the CDR3: TGCAGTGCTAGATGGGACAGGCATCATGAGCAGTTCTTC. Amino acid sequence: CSARWDRHHEQFF.